This T cell receptor beta chain was documented in a study of blood T cell repertoires in COVID-19. Study context: The cDNA or gDNA used as material had been derived from T cells, B-cell-depleted T cells, or PBMCs.

In its sample, this clone was seen once. The CDR3 covers 16 residues. Trimming removed 4 bases from V and 4 bases from J; junction bases left unmatched: 4. In germline, CDR1 is SGHTA, CDR2 FQGNSA. Method: immunoSEQ multiplex PCR; TCRdb's copy keeps in-frame clones and lacks some. The sample has about 130,000 clones, 81% seen once. Material for sequencing was peripheral blood. The clonotype originates from a man in his thirties or forties with COVID-19, enrolled during active disease. This chain connects TRBV7-2 to TRBJ2-5; 15 bases match TRBD2. CDR3 region: CASSSGLAGGTETQYF. CDR3 DNA sequence: TGTGCCAGCAGCTCGGGACTAGCGGGGGGTACAGAGACCCAGTACTTC. Variable domain in full (rest from reference TRBV7-2 and TRBJ2-5): GAGVSQSPSNKVTEKGKDVELRCDPISGHTALYWYRQSLGQGLEFLIYFQGNSAPDKSGLPSDRFSAERTGGSVSTLTIQRTQQEDSAVYLCASSSGLAGGTETQYFGPGTRLLVL.